This note documents a single T cell receptor beta chain sequence. It has no known antigen specificity. No per-base quality is available; no much larger clone lies one base away. The record originates from a study of T cell changes during pregnancy in multiple sclerosis (dated by TCRdb to the late 2010s). With respect to the entire study: Changes in the T cell repertoire over the course of pregnancy were examined in this study in women with multiple sclerosis.

Counted from cysteine to phenylalanine, this CDR3 has 17 amino acids. Only the CDR3 part of the read is kept: 51 bases, read in frame from the first base. The germline V gene encodes CDR1 KGHSY and CDR2 FQNENV. Germline trimming amounts to 3 bases on V and 6 bases on J, with 15 as the count of junction bases outside the gene matches. Libraries were constructed by the immunoSEQ multiplex PCR assay. Sourced from immuneACCESS, this table was stored by TCRdb with only in-frame sequences that have V and J called. A share of the clones is absent; for the studies checked, an unresolved V gene accounts for under half, and the remainder has no known explanation. The sample records some 52,000 clones, approximately 92% of which are singletons. The ten largest make up around 0.25% of the sample.

The material sequenced was CD4+ T cells from peripheral blood mononuclear cells, taken in the third trimester of pregnancy. The rearranged segments are TRBV16 and TRBJ2-3; the junction holds 7 bases that match TRBD1. The clonotype comes from a female donor with multiple sclerosis, enrolled in a pregnancy study. In nucleotide form, the sequence is TGTGCCAGCAGCCACACGACAGGGTTAGGCGGCGGGGATACGCAGTATTTT. Translated, it gives CASSHTTGLGGGDTQYF.